What follows is one T cell receptor (beta chain) and its context. PCR involved 60 Vbeta and 13 Jbeta primers. Assay used: immunoSEQ multiplex PCR; TCRdb lists only in-frame clones, some missing. Of about 180,000 clones detected, 70% to 80% appear once; the ten largest clones hold about 4%. This sample stems from a study of cytomegalovirus exposure and HLA in healthy donors. The donors comprised healthy bone marrow donors. The CDR3 extends over 14 amino acids. V shed 5 bases and J shed 3 bases, with 13 bases lying between them. Germline lookup yields CDR1 SEHNR and CDR2 FQNEAQ (reference sequence). This chain uses TRBV7-9 with TRBJ1-2; D gene ambiguous. The clonotype originates from a woman aged 55-69 years in good health and CMV-seropositive. Specimen: PBMCs. Here the CDR3 DNA reads TGTGCCAGCAGCCGGAGGTGGTCGGACTATGGCTACACCTTC. Residues: CASSRRWSDYGYTF.